The clone carrying this T cell receptor beta chain was seen at least ten times. Its antigen remains unknown. The sample comes from a study of T cell repertoires in cytomegalovirus infection. Study-level points and caveats: CMV carriers with the relevant HLA were identified by cumulative public TCR beta family frequency. CMV-specific HLA-C-restricted TCR beta clonotypes dominated the ex vivo response.

The V end was cut by 4 bases, the J end by 1 base, with 14 bases between. Germline values: CDR1 LGHDT, CDR2 YNNKEL (reference sequence). CDR3 length: 16 residues. TCRdb recomputed calls from the reads with MiXCR, one row per CDR3 protein. The table includes approximately 83,000 distinct CDR3 sequences, around 25% detected once. V is TRBV3-1 and J is TRBJ1-5, with D possibly matching TRBD1 (6 bases). The sequence derives from a human donor in good health (CMV status not recorded). Some clones in this sample may be carry-over from other donors' samples. The sequencing used CD8+ T cells from cultured PBMCs, collected from culture after CMV antigen stimulation. The CDR3 DNA follows: TGTGCCAGCAGCCCGGGACACCTGACGAGCAATCAGCCCCAGCATTTT. This translates into CASSPGHLTSNQPQHF.